This T cell receptor (beta chain) was sequenced during a study of OX40 agonist ivuxolimab in advanced cancers. The overall study: Two cutaneous melanoma patients and one hepatocellular carcinoma patient, three in all, had partial responses. Study-wide findings and caveats: There was clonal expansion of CD4+ and CD8+ blood T cells by week 6 at 0.1 to 3.0 mg/kg.

This CDR3 contains 13 residues. Germline lookup yields CDR1 SGHTA and CDR2 FQGTGA. V lost 1 base, J lost 0 bases, and 3 bases lay in between. Profiling relied on immunoSEQ multiplex PCR, and the TCRdb table lists in-frame clones only, not all of them. In the table there are approximately 18,000 clones, around two thirds of which are singletons. About this clone: Antigen specificity is unknown.

The sequencing here drew on CD4+ or CD8+ T cells sorted from blood, taken in a trial of the OX40 agonist ivuxolimab. The source is an adult with an advanced solid tumor such as melanoma, head and neck, liver or kidney cancer. The gene calls are TRBV7-3 and TRBJ2-5; no firm D call. Here the CDR3 reads CASSLSYQETQYF. Written as DNA, the CDR3 is TGTGCCAGCAGCTTAAGCTACCAAGAGACCCAGTACTTC.